The 15 T cell receptor beta chains given below trace back to one sample, sequenced in a study of human T cells and chemical hapten exposure. TCRdb re-called the RACE reads through MiXCR, storing one row per CDR3 protein. The sample holds about 120,000 distinct CDR3 sequences; 13% are singletons and the top ten take about 3%. Time point here: pre-sensitization, week 0. As to treatment: therapeutic diphenylcyclopropenone sensitization with weekly scalp DPC. This specimen was whole blood, taken in connection with sensitization to the hapten diphenylcyclopropenone (DPC). These receptors were collected from a woman aged 18-29 years with alopecia areata. Some clones in this sample may be carry-over from other donors' samples.

This clonotype was picked up a small number of times. V usage is TRBV7-2 and J usage is TRBJ2-3; D remains unclear. This CDR3 is 12 amino acids long. The V gene's germline CDR1 is SGHTA and CDR2 FQGNSA. V was clipped by 2 bases and J by 12 bases, with 12 bases between them. The CDR3 DNA follows: TGTGCCAGCAGCTTAACTATTAACTATCAGTATTTT. This codes for CASSLTINYQYF.

There are many counts of this clonotype. V and J are TRBV19 and TRBJ1-2, with a weak D call TRBD1 (5 bases). This CDR3 is 15 amino acids long. The V gene's germline CDR1 is LNHDA and CDR2 SQIVND (reference sequence). V was pared by 5 bases and J by 4 bases, with 17 bases between. The CDR3 sequence: CASSPQETLGYGYTF. CDR3 DNA sequence: TGTGCCAGTAGTCCACAGGAGACTCTCGGCTATGGCTACACCTTC.

This rearrangement joins TRBV12-5 to TRBJ2-5; D is possibly TRBD2 (5 bases). Looked up from germline, CDR1 is LGHNT and CDR2 is FRNRAP. CDR3 length equals 13 residues. V was trimmed by 1 base and J by 8 bases, leaving 11 bases between them. The CDR3 region has the DNA TGTGCTAGTGGTTTGGACGGAGGTTATACCCAGTACTTC. Translated, it gives CASGLDGGYTQYF. The complete variable domain, with remaining parts taken from reference TRBV12-5 and TRBJ2-5, reads DARVTQTPRHKVTEMGQEVTMRCQPILGHNTVFWYRQTMMQGLELLAYFRNRAPLDDSGMPKDRFSAEMPDATLATLKIQPSEPRDSAVYFCASGLDGGYTQYFGPGTRLLVL.

This clonotype has ten or more counts. V gene TRBV12-3 or TRBV12-4 combines with J gene TRBJ1-5; 8 nucleotides match TRBD1. The CDR3 is made up of 15 amino acids. V lost 3 bases and J lost 4; bases outside the gene matches: 5. CDR3: CASSFGRGPNQPQHF. DNA of the CDR3: TGTGCCAGCAGTTTTGGCAGGGGGCCGAATCAGCCCCAGCATTTT.

This clonotype turned up a few times. The chain combines TRBV3-1 with TRBJ1-5; maybe TRBD1 (6 bases). Trimming took off 0 bases at V and 5 bases at J, with 11 bases between the two ends. CDR1 and CDR2 (germline): LGHDT, YNNKEL (reference sequence). The CDR3 is 15 amino acids. As DNA, the CDR3 is TGTGCCAGCAGCCAAGATATGACAGGTTATCAGCCCCAGCATTTT. The encoded protein is CASSQDMTGYQPQHF.

There are a few counts of this clonotype. The chain recombines TRBV6-2 or TRBV6-3 with TRBJ2-7; possibly TRBD1 for D (6 bases). Trimming cost V 7 bases and J 5 bases, with 21 bases left between them. The CDR3 sequence is 15 residues long. From germline, CDR1 is MNHEY and CDR2 SVGEGT. CDR3: CASIDPQQGSDEQYF. In DNA form, the CDR3 reads TGTGCCAGCATCGACCCACAACAGGGATCCGACGAGCAGTACTTC.

This clonotype showed up just a few times. The chain uses TRBV5-1 and TRBJ1-5; D gene unclear. The germline V and J ends were trimmed by 4 bases and 7 bases, with 15 bases remaining between them. CDR3 size: 14 residues. Per the germline V gene, CDR1 is SGHRS and CDR2 is YFSETQ. The CDR3 DNA reads TGCGCCAGCAGCCCAGGTGGCGCGAGGCAGCCCCAGCATTTT. It is translated as CASSPGGARQPQHF.

The rearrangement uses TRBV19 and TRBJ1-5; unclear D gene. The CDR3 spans 13 residues. Germline V CDR1 and CDR2: LNHDA, SQIVND (reference sequence). Trimming removed 5 bases from V and 6 bases from J, with 11 bases in between. CDR3 in DNA: TGTGCCAGTAGTCCTACCTACCGTCAGCCCCAGCATTTT. This codes for CASSPTYRQPQHF.

J is TRBJ2-3 and V is TRBV28, with D possibly being TRBD2 (5 bases). This CDR3 contains 10 residues. The germline V gene has CDR1 MDHEN and CDR2 SYDVKM. The CDR3 DNA is TGTGCAACCAGCGGAGATACGCAGTATTTT. It is translated as CATSGDTQYF. The complete variable domain, with remaining parts taken from reference TRBV28 and TRBJ2-3, reads DVKVTQSSRYLVKRTGEKVFLECVQDMDHENMFWYRQDPGLGLRLIYFSYDVKMKEKGDIPEGYSVSREKKERFSLILESASTNQTSMYLCATSGDTQYFGPGTRLTVL.

This clonotype was found a few times. The chain uses TRBV5-4 and TRBJ1-2, with 7 bases that match TRBD1. The germline V gene has CDR1 SGHNT and CDR2 YYREEE (reference sequence). V lost 2 bases to trimming and J lost 8 bases; unmatched junction nucleotides: 12. CDR3 length: 15 amino acids. CDR3 residues: CASSFGSGQERGYTF. The CDR3 nucleotides are TGTGCCAGCAGCTTTGGTTCAGGACAGGAGAGAGGCTACACCTTC.

This clonotype was seen a few times. The chain has TRBV4-1 and TRBJ2-2, with D perhaps matching TRBD1 or TRBD2 (6 bases each). The CDR3 is 17 residues long. The germline V and J ends were trimmed by 2 bases and 2 bases, with 15 bases remaining between them. Germline V CDR1 and CDR2: MGHRA, YSYEKL. The DNA of the CDR3 is TGCGCCAGCAGCCAACTTTATCGGGGGCCAAACACCGGGGAGCTGTTTTTT. Translated: CASSQLYRGPNTGELFF.

This rearrangement joins TRBV2 to TRBJ2-1, with 9 bases aligning to TRBD1. The junction had 7 bases not matched to a gene; V was cut back by 6 bases and J by 4 bases. This CDR3 has 15 amino acids. Germline CDR1 reads SNHLY; CDR2 reads FYNNEI. The CDR3 DNA sequence: TGTGCCAGCAGATACGGGACAGGGCCTTACAATGAGCAGTTCTTC. It is translated as CASRYGTGPYNEQFF.

Only a few counts were recorded for this clonotype. The CDR3 sequence: CASSLGAGKQPQHF. CDR3 bases: TGTGCCAGCAGCCTGGGGGCAGGGAAACAGCCCCAGCATTTT. This rearrangement joins TRBV7-8 to TRBJ1-5; tentatively, D is TRBD1 (6 bases). Trimming removed 5 bases at V and 7 bases at J, with 15 bases between. CDR1 and CDR2 (germline): SGHVS, FQNEAQ. The CDR3 is 14 amino acids.

This clonotype has at least ten counts. This sequence joins TRBV20-1 and TRBJ1-1, with D unresolved. Germline assignment: CDR1 DFQATT and CDR2 SNEGSKA (reference sequence). The CDR3 covers 15 residues. V lost 3 bases, J lost 4 bases, and 18 bases lay in between. The CDR3 spells CSASRQAFWSTEAFF. The CDR3 region has the DNA TGCAGTGCTAGTAGGCAGGCTTTTTGGAGCACTGAAGCTTTCTTT.

This clonotype was counted ten times or more. The genes are TRBV6-1 and TRBJ1-5, with D possibly being TRBD1 (6 bases). This CDR3 is 18 amino acids long. Trimming removed 2 bases at V and 2 bases at J, with 19 bases between. CDR1 and CDR2 from the germline V gene are MNHNS and SASEGT. CDR3 nucleotide sequence: TGTGCCAGCAGTGAATTCGGGGGCCCCTTCGGGGGCAATCAGCCCCAGCATTTT. It is translated as CASSEFGGPFGGNQPQHF.